Sequencing of this T cell receptor (beta chain) was carried out in a study of identical twins. TCRdb re-analysed the 5' RACE reads in MiXCR, keeping a single row per CDR3 protein. The sample records approximately 500,000 distinct CDR3 sequences, 15% being singletons. Notes on the study in general: Out-of-frame beta sequences exhibited a weaker degree of excess twin sharing. Insertions were reduced in abundant cord blood beta clonotypes but not in memory repertoires.

Details on this clonotype: Its antigen is unidentified.

The sample also formed part of further work on yellow fever vaccine responses in identical twins.

This receptor was taken from a woman under 30 in good health. Sample: CD4+ T cells sorted from blood.

CDR3 coding DNA: TGTGCCAGCAGCCAACAGCTAGCCAAAAACATTCAGTACTTC. Residues: CASSQQLAKNIQYF. The V call is TRBV6-1, the J call TRBJ2-4; no clear D gene. The germline V gene encodes CDR1 MNHNS and CDR2 SASEGT. CDR3 length: 14 residues. V was clipped by 6 bases and J by 0 bases, with 9 bases between them.